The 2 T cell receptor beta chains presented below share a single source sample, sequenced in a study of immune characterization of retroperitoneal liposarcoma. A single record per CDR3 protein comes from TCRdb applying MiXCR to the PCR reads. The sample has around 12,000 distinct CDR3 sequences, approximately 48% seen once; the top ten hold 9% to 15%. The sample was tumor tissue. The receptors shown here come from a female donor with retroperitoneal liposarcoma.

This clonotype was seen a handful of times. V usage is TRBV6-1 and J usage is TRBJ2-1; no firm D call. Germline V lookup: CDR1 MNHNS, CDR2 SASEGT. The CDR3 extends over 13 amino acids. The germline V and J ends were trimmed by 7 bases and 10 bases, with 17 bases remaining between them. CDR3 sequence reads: CASIVDHPYEQFF. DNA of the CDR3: TGTGCCAGCATTGTGGACCACCCCTACGAGCAGTTCTTC.

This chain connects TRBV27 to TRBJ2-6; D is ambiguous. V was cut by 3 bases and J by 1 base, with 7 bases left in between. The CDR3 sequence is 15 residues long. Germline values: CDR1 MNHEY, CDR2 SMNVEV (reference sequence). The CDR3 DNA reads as TGTGCCAGCAGTTTTGGGCGGTCTGGGGCCAACGTCCTGACTTTC. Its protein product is CASSFGRSGANVLTF.